The rows below give T cell receptor beta chains drawn from one sample of a study of blood T cell repertoires in COVID-19. Clones were read by immunoSEQ multiplex PCR, and TCRdb kept only the in-frame ones, dropping some. The repertoire holds roughly 130,000 clones, with 75% to 85% as singletons. Sample: peripheral blood. The receptors here all came from a woman aged 70-85 years with COVID-19, enrolled during active disease. The CDR3 runs from the conserved cysteine through the conserved F or W. D genes are given only for firm matches.

>.|TRBV24-1|TRBJ2-3
CATSVGQPDTQYF
>TRBD2|TRBV29-1|TRBJ2-1
CSVRTSGGGVEQFF
>.|TRBV5-1|TRBJ2-7
CASSFAGISYEQYF
>.|TRBV19|TRBJ1-5
CASSIDRSQPQHF
>.|TRBV5-1|TRBJ2-1
CASSLAGGVSYNEQFF
>TRBD1|TRBV27|TRBJ1-5
CASSSTGTGKQPQHF
>.|TRBV28|TRBJ2-7
CASRPRGRGTYEQYF
>TRBD1|TRBV2|TRBJ1-2
CASREDREWGYTF
>.|TRBV27|TRBJ1-5
CASSLIGQPDQPQHF
>.|TRBV28|TRBJ1-2
CASRTGLPPRYTF
>.|TRBV19|TRBJ1-1
CASSRESEGWGAEAFF
>.|TRBV6-1|TRBJ2-3
CASSEGVRSTDTQYF
>.|TRBV19|TRBJ1-1
CASSIAVSTEAFF
>TRBD1|TRBV19|TRBJ1-5
CASTPMGQHNQPQHF
>TRBD1|TRBV5-1|TRBJ2-7
CASSPGGQGARRSYEQYF
>.|TRBV5-6|TRBJ1-1
CASSLERGGGNTEAFF
>.|TRBV28|TRBJ1-1
CASSAQGSEAFF
>.|TRBV28|TRBJ2-3
CASSSGARGDTQYF